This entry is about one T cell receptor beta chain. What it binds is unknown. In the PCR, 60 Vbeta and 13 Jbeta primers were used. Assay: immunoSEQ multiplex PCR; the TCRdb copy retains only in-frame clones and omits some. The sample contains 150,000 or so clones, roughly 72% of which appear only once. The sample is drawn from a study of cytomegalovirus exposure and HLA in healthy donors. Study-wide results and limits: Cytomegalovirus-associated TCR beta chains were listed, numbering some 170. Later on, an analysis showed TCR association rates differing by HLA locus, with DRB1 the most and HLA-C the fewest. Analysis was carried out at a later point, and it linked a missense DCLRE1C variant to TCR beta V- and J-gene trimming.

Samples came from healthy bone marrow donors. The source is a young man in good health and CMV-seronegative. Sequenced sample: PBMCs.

The CDR3 DNA follows: TGTGCCAGTAGTATAGAAGGGAGGGGAGGCGGGGAGCTGTTTTTT. Amino acids: CASSIEGRGGGELFF. V gene TRBV19 combines with J gene TRBJ2-2; 7 nucleotides line up with TRBD2. The CDR3 is 15 residues long. Germline CDR1 LNHDA, CDR2 SQIVND (reference sequence). Trimming removed 0 bases from V and 7 bases from J; junction bases left unmatched: 5.